The present entry profiles one T cell receptor (beta chain) with its context. No antigen is known for it. The sample belongs to a study of cytomegalovirus exposure and HLA in healthy donors. At the level of the study: Earlier, some 180 million T cells were analyzed, and fewer than 120 million unique TCR beta sequences were found among them.

The CDR3 covers 19 residues. The germline CDR1 and CDR2 sequences are WSHSY and SAAADI. PCR involved 60 Vbeta and 13 Jbeta primers. Profiling relied on immunoSEQ multiplex PCR, and the TCRdb table lists in-frame clones only, not all of them. The sample has about 150,000 clones; 70% to 85% are singletons. Study-level points and caveats: Cytomegalovirus-associated status was assigned to about 180 TCR beta chains. A further, later analysis showed that HLA-associated TCR beta chains (compared with equally common others) were more clonally expanded.

The chain joins TRBV10-2 to TRBJ2-5; 11 nucleotides line up with TRBD2. TRBJ2-7 matches the DNA end more closely, so the J call is doubtful. The source material was PBMCs. The source is a man aged 35-49 years in good health and CMV-seronegative. The CDR3 loop is CASSGEMGLAVGSSYEQYF. As DNA, the CDR3 is TGCGCCAGCAGTGGGGAGATGGGACTAGCGGTTGGGAGCTCCTACGAGCAGTACTTC.